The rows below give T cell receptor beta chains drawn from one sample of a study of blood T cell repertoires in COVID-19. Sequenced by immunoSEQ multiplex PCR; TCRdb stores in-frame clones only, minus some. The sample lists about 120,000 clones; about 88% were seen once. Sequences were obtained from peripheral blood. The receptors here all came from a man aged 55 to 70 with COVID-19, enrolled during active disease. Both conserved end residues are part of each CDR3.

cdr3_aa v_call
CASRESEVWHDSGNTIYF TRBV19
CASSLSSGPRDTQYF TRBV4-3
CATRDRDNYGYTF TRBV24-1
CASSEGVNYGYTF TRBV2
CATSGDGQASNQPQHF TRBV24-1
CASNPGRGEAFF TRBV19
CASSFGQAIQPQHF TRBV5-5
CASSERGTGSGSYGYTF TRBV6-1
CATSRTTSGRAGDTQYF TRBV15
CAWSHGGEKLFF TRBV30
CSASSRNTEAFF TRBV20-1
CASSPLDRKNTGELFF TRBV5-1
CASSYSGGKVGELFF TRBV6-6
CASSEVRGPSYEQYF TRBV6-1